These 8 T cell receptor beta chains share one sample of origin, sequenced in a study of PD-L1 blockade in urothelial cancer. Sequencing was performed with immunoSEQ multiplex PCR; in TCRdb, only in-frame clones are kept and a portion is missing. Altogether about 82,000 clones are present, about nine tenths being singletons, with the ten largest covering approximately 6%. The sequences come from PBMCs, collected around atezolizumab (anti-PD-L1) treatment. These receptors were taken from an older woman with urothelial cancer.

The chain recombines TRBV5-5 with TRBJ2-7; 8 nucleotides agree with TRBD1. The germline gives CDR1 SGHKS, CDR2 YYEKEE (reference sequence). The CDR3 covers 13 residues. Germline trimming cut 4 bases from V and 3 bases from J; bases unmatched to any gene: 3. For the CDR3, the DNA is TGTGCCAGCAGCAAGACAGGGGACTACGAGCAGTACTTC. This sequence encodes CASSKTGDYEQYF.

The chain joins TRBV18 to TRBJ1-1, with 7 positions matching TRBD1. In germline, CDR1 is KGHSH, CDR2 LQKENI. The CDR3 loop spans 16 amino acids. V trimming: 4 bases; J trimming: 0 bases; junction bases outside the gene matches: 8. CDR3 sequence reads: CASSRRQGALNTEAFF. Written as DNA, the CDR3 is TGTGCCAGCTCACGACGACAGGGAGCCCTGAACACTGAAGCTTTCTTT. The whole variable domain, remainder taken from reference TRBV18 and TRBJ1-1, is NAGVMQNPRHLVRRRGQEARLRCSPMKGHSHVYWYRQLPEEGLKFMVYLQKENIIDESGMPKERFSAEFPKEGPSILRIQQVVRGDSAAYFCASSRRQGALNTEAFFGQGTRLTVV.

V and J are TRBV6-6 and TRBJ1-5, with 8 bases matching TRBD1. J gave up 1 base and V 6 bases, and 8 bases lay outside the gene matches. The CDR3 loop spans 16 amino acids. CDR1 is MNHNY and CDR2 is SVGAGI in the germline V gene (reference sequence). This CDR3 is CASSSGGVGSNQPQHF. Written as DNA, the CDR3 is TGTGCCAGCAGCTCAGGGGGCGTGGGGAGCAATCAGCCCCAGCATTTT.

The CDR3 is CASSQSGRANTGELFF. In DNA, the CDR3 is TGTGCCAGCAGCCAAAGCGGGAGGGCGAACACCGGGGAGCTGTTTTTT. The J gene is TRBJ2-2, the V gene TRBV7-3; TRBD2 matches at 10 bases. CDR1 and CDR2 from the germline V gene are SGHTA and FQGTGA. The CDR3 length is 16 residues. V was pared by 5 bases and J by 0 bases, with 3 bases of the junction left unmatched.

This rearrangement joins TRBV30 to TRBJ2-2, with D perhaps TRBD2 (6 bases). The germline V and J ends were trimmed by 4 bases and 0 bases, with 9 bases remaining between them. The CDR3 totals 14 residues. Germline CDR1 and CDR2: GTSNPN and SVGIG (reference sequence). Here the CDR3 reads CAWKAGTNTGELFF. The CDR3 DNA reads as TGTGCCTGGAAGGCGGGAACGAACACCGGGGAGCTGTTTTTT.

The rearrangement joins TRBV11-2 to TRBJ2-5; 12 nucleotides line up with TRBD2. V dropped 4 bases and J dropped 3; count of bases not matched to a gene: 6. Germline V CDR1 and CDR2: SGHAT, FQNNGV. There are 16 residues in the CDR3. The CDR3 reads CASSSRLAGDEETQYF. DNA for the CDR3: TGTGCCAGCAGCTCGAGACTAGCGGGAGACGAAGAGACCCAGTACTTC.

The V and J genes are TRBV7-2 and TRBJ2-2, with D perhaps matching TRBD1 (5 bases). The CDR3 consists of 13 residues. CDR1 is SGHTA and CDR2 is FQGNSA in the germline V gene. Trimming shortened V by 0 bases and J by 6 bases, and 5 bases separated the two germline ends. CDR3 protein: CASSLAGPGELFF. DNA of the CDR3: TGTGCCAGCAGCTTAGCGGGGCCCGGGGAGCTGTTTTTT.

V and J are TRBV9 and TRBJ2-3, with D perhaps TRBD1 (5 bases). In germline, CDR1 is SGDLS, CDR2 YYNGEE. The CDR3 is made up of 14 amino acids. V shed 0 bases and J shed 3 bases, with 8 bases lying between them. CDR3 residues: CASSVAGQTDTQYF. The CDR3 nucleotides read TGTGCCAGCAGCGTAGCAGGGCAGACAGATACGCAGTATTTT.